The 11 T cell receptor beta chains below come from one sample, sequenced in a study of blood T cells in healthy people across ages. Alongside a J-beta primer mix, a sample-barcoded 5' primer served in a second PCR lasting roughly 6 to 11 cycles. MiXCR, run by TCRdb on the 5' RACE reads, gives a single entry per CDR3 protein. The table has 750,000 to 950,000 distinct CDR3 sequences, about 53% seen once. The sequencing input was blood. These receptors all stem from an elderly man in good health.

The CDR3 region is CASSLRRDRVDNEQFF. The DNA of the CDR3 is TGTGCCAGCAGCTTACGCCGGGACAGGGTGGACAATGAGCAGTTCTTC. The chain uses TRBV7-9 and TRBJ2-1; 9 bases fit TRBD1. CDR1 is SEHNR, CDR2 FQNEAQ, per germline (reference sequence). Trimming at V came to 2 bases and at J to 5 bases, leaving 7 bases not matched to a gene. The CDR3 totals 16 residues.

There are a few counts of this clonotype. A much larger clone differs from this one at a single base, so this may be a read error. The chain employs TRBV20-1 and TRBJ2-7; D gene unclear. This CDR3 is built from 16 residues. The V and J ends lost 1 base and 7 bases respectively, with 23 bases between them. CDR1 and CDR2 (germline): DFQATT, SNEGSKA (reference sequence). The CDR3 nucleotides are TGCAGTGCTAGAGCCAACGTTCTTTCGCTGGAAGATGAGCAGTACTTC. The encoded protein is CSARANVLSLEDEQYF.

J is TRBJ2-3 and V is TRBV7-2; D is unresolved. The germline V gene has CDR1 SGHTA and CDR2 FQGNSA. Trimming took off 2 bases at V and 4 bases at J, with 7 bases between the two ends. The CDR3 consists of 13 residues. The CDR3, as DNA: TGTGCCAGCAGCTTACAGCCGGCAGATACGCAGTATTTT. This translates into CASSLQPADTQYF. Drawing the rest from reference TRBV7-2 and TRBJ2-3, the complete variable domain is GAGVSQSPSNKVTEKGKDVELRCDPISGHTALYWYRQSLGQGLEFLIYFQGNSAPDKSGLPSDRFSAERTGGSVSTLTIQRTQQEDSAVYLCASSLQPADTQYFGPGTRLTVL.

V gene TRBV29-1 combines with J gene TRBJ2-3, with unresolved D. The CDR3 is 12 residues long. Germline V lookup: CDR1 SQVTM, CDR2 ANQGSEA. The V end was cut by 5 bases, the J end by 2 bases, with 8 bases between. The CDR3 coding sequence is TGCAGCGTTAAGCCCTCCACAGATACGCAGTATTTT. Its translation is CSVKPSTDTQYF.

The gene calls are TRBV6-6 and TRBJ1-2; a possible D gene is TRBD1 (6 bases). CDR1 is MNHNY, CDR2 SVGAGI, per germline (reference sequence). The CDR3 loop spans 17 amino acids. V was pared by 0 bases and J by 8 bases, with 22 bases between. CDR3 region: CASSYSMDSHLQEGYTF. The CDR3 DNA reads as TGTGCCAGCAGTTACTCGATGGACAGCCACTTACAAGAGGGCTACACCTTC.

This chain joins TRBV12-3 or TRBV12-4 and TRBJ2-1, with 8 bases aligning to TRBD2. CDR3 size: 19 residues. Trimming removed 6 bases from V and 1 base from J; junction bases left unmatched: 17. CDR3 nucleotides: TGTGCCAGCAGCAACCCTCGGGGTAGCGGGGTGCTATCCTACAATGAGCAGTTCTTC. Translated: CASSNPRGSGVLSYNEQFF.

J is TRBJ2-1 and V is TRBV5-1, with 13 bases identical to TRBD2. The V segment lost 2 bases and the J segment 4 bases; nucleotides outside the gene matches: 6. The germline V gene has CDR1 SGHRS and CDR2 YFSETQ. The CDR3 sequence is 17 residues long. CDR3 nucleotide sequence: TGCGCCAGCAGCTTCGGGACTAGCGGGACCCTTTACAATGAGCAGTTCTTC. The encoded protein is CASSFGTSGTLYNEQFF.

This clonotype showed up just once. The genes are TRBV3-1 and TRBJ2-1, with D perhaps TRBD2 (6 bases). Between the trimmed V and J ends, which lost 3 bases and 10 bases, there was a span of 10 bases. Germline V CDR1 and CDR2: LGHDT, YNNKEL (reference sequence). This CDR3 region has 12 residues. CDR3 sequence (DNA): TGTGCCAGCAGCCAGTACCGGGGGGAGCAGTTCTTC. Translated, it gives CASSQYRGEQFF.

V gene TRBV2 combines with J gene TRBJ2-6; possibly TRBD2 for D (6 bases). Germline loops: CDR1 SNHLY, CDR2 FYNNEI. Trimming removed 9 bases at V and 4 bases at J, with 22 bases between. The CDR3 has 17 amino acids. DNA for the CDR3: TGTGCCAGTTATTTAAGGTCCGGAGGGAGCGGGGCCAACGTCCTGACTTTC. Amino acids: CASYLRSGGSGANVLTF.

The V and J genes are TRBV5-1 and TRBJ2-2; TRBD2 aligns across 14 bases. In germline, CDR1 is SGHRS, CDR2 YFSETQ. The V segment lost 3 bases and the J segment 1 base; nucleotides outside the gene matches: 5. The CDR3 consists of 18 residues. The CDR3 region is CASSSLGTSGGNTGELFF. CDR3 coding DNA: TGCGCCAGCAGCTCACTAGGGACTAGCGGGGGGAACACCGGGGAGCTGTTTTTT. The variable domain in full, with the rest retrieved from reference TRBV5-1 and TRBJ2-2, is KAGVTQTPRYLIKTRGQQVTLSCSPISGHRSVSWYQQTPGQGLQFLFEYFSETQRNKGNFPGRFSGRQFSNSRSEMNVSTLELGDSALYLCASSSLGTSGGNTGELFFGEGSRLTVL.

The genes are TRBV20-1 and TRBJ2-3, with D perhaps TRBD1 or TRBD2 (6 bases each). Germline-derived CDR1 and CDR2 are DFQATT and SNEGSKA (reference sequence). The CDR3 covers 13 residues. Deletions cut 5 bases from V and 4 bases from J, with 13 bases between. CDR3 nucleotides: TGCAGTGCTGGGGGGCTAGCCGCAGATACGCAGTATTTT. The encoded protein is CSAGGLAADTQYF.